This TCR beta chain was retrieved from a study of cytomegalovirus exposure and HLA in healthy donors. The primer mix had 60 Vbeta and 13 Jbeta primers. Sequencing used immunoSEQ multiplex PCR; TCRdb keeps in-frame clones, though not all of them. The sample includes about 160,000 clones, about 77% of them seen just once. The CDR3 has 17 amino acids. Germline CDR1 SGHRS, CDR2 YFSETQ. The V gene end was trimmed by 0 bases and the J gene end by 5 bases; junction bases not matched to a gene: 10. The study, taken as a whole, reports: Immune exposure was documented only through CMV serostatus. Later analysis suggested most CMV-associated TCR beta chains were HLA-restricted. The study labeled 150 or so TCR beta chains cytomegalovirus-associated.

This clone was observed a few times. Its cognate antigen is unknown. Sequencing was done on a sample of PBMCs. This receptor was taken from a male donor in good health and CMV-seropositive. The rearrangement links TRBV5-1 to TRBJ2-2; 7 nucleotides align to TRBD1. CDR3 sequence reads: CASSLAARDRITGELFF. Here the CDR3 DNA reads TGCGCCAGCAGCTTGGCTGCTCGGGACAGAATTACCGGGGAGCTGTTTTTT.